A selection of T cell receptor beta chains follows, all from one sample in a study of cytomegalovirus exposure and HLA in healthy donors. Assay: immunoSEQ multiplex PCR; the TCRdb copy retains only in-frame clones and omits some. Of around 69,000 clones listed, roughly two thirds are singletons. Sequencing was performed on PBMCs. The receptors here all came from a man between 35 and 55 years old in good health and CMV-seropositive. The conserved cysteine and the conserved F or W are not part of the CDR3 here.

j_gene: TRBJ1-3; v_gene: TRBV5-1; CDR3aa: ASSWAPGGSPGNTIY
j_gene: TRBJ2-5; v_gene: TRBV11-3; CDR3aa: ATTGGGSRYQETQY
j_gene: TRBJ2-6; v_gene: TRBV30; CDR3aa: ASPARSGANVLT
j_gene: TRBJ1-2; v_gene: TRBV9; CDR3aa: ASSVAPGQSRGYGYT
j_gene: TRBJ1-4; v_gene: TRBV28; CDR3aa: ASSFRVSGAVGEKLF
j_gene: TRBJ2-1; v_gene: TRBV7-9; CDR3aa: ASSHHGENEQF
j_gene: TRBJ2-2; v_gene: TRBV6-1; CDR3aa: ASRRQGFGTGELF
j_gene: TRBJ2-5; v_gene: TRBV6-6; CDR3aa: ASTLGTSTETQY
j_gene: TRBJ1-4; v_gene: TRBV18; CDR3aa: ASSPTVNEKLF
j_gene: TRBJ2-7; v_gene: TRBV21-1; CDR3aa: ASSKGEVPYEQY
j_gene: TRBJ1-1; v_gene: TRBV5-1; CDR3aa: ASSTPQGMNTEAF
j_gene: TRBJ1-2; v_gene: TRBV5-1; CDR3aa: ASSIGQGVRGYT
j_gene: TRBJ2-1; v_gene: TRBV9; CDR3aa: ASSVGVGATVSSYNEQF
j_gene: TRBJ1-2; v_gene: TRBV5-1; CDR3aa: ASSLVPGLNYGYT
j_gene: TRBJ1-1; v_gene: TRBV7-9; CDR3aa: ASSLAPAGGEAF
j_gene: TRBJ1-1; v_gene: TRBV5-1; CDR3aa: ASSLEVRMNTEAF
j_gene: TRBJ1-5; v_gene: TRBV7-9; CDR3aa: ASSQTGGVNQPQH
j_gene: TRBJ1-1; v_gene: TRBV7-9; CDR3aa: ASSLGVRTPNTEAF
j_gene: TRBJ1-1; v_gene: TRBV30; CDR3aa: AWSVGSGQGAF
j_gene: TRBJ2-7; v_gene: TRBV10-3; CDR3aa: AISESGGHEQY
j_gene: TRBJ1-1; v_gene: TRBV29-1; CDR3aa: SVEVTEQGEAF
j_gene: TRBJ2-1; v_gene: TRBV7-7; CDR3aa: ASSIDRTYNEQF
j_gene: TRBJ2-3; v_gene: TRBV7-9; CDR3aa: ASSIPGQEPNTQY
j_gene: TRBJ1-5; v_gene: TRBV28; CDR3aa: ASTRGNSNQPQH
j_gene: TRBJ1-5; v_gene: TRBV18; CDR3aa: ASSPPGQGINQPQH
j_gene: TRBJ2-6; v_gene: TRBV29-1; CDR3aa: SVQRDTDSGANVLT
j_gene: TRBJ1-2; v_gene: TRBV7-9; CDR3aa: ASSLVHGEFYGYT
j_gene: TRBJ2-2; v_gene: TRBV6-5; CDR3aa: ASSYSNLAGAGELF
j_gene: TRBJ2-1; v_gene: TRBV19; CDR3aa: ASSISGTSVFNEQF
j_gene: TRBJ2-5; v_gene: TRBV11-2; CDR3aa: ASSSWTSGVQETQY
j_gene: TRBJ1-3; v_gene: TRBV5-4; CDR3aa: ASSLISGAGSSGNTIY
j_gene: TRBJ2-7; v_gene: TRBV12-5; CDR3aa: ASGTGFLGGEQY